These 15 T cell receptor beta chains were all obtained from the same sample, sequenced in a study of beta chain features in type 1 diabetes (dated by TCRdb to 2016 to 2019). Library creation used the immunoSEQ multiplex PCR assay. All of the isolated RNA was reverse transcribed with the High Capacity cDNA Reverse Transcription Kit, so expressed TCRB transcripts were sequenced. Here the immuneACCESS table is served through TCRdb, limited to in-frame sequences with V and J called. Missing clones are a known gap in these copies; in checked studies unresolved V genes cover under half, and the rest lacks a known reason. The sample includes fewer than 250,000 clones, with under 70% observed a single time. The ten largest clones capture 0.053% of the sample. Sequenced input: naive CD4+ T cells from blood. This specimen's cell subset or site label, per the study, means: true naive CD4+ T cells. Receptors originate from a man aged 25-45 years in good health.

The table lists this clone with a count of one. The chain uses TRBV7-2 and TRBJ2-1; D unclear. CDR3 length: 13 amino acids. CDR1 is SGHTA, CDR2 FQGNSA, per germline. The V end lost 4 bases, the J end lost 9 bases, and 13 bases lay between the germline ends. This chain's CDR3 is CASSYRATGEQFF. The DNA of the CDR3 is TGTGCCAGCAGCTACCGAGCGACGGGTGAGCAGTTCTTC.

The gene calls are TRBV30 and TRBJ1-2, with no clear D. Germline assignment: CDR1 GTSNPN and CDR2 SVGIG (reference sequence). This CDR3 is 11 amino acids long. The V gene lost 5 bases and the J gene lost 4 bases, with 8 bases spanning the gap. The CDR3, as DNA: TGTGCCTGGGGACGGTTCTATGGCTACACCTTC. Translation: CAWGRFYGYTF.

V is TRBV5-1 and J is TRBJ2-2; unclear D gene. Germline-derived CDR1 and CDR2 are SGHRS and YFSETQ. V was pared by 0 bases and J by 2 bases, with 5 bases between. The CDR3 runs to 14 residues. CDR3 sequence: CASSLEPNTGELFF. The CDR3 region has the DNA TGCGCCAGCAGCTTGGAACCAAACACCGGGGAGCTGTTTTTT.

The chain recombines TRBV30 with TRBJ2-1; possibly TRBD1 for D (6 bases). Trimming removed 8 bases at V and 1 base at J, with 21 bases between. The CDR3 length is 16 residues. Germline CDR1 is GTSNPN and CDR2 is SVGIG (reference sequence). As DNA, the CDR3 is TGTGCCGGGCGCAGGGGAAACGGCCCTTCCTACAATGAGCAGTTCTTC. Protein product: CAGRRGNGPSYNEQFF.

The gene calls are TRBV7-2 and TRBJ1-2, with D possibly TRBD1 on 6 matching bases. The germline V and J ends were trimmed by 5 bases and 8 bases, with 12 bases remaining between them. The CDR3 sequence is 12 residues long. The germline V gene has CDR1 SGHTA and CDR2 FQGNSA. CDR3 in amino acids: CASSEQGRGYTF. The CDR3 DNA reads TGTGCCAGCAGCGAACAGGGCCGGGGCTACACCTTC.

The V and J genes are TRBV25-1 and TRBJ2-7; a weak D match, TRBD1 (5 bases). The CDR3 contains 15 residues. V lost 1 base and J lost 2, with 12 bases in between. Germline V gene lookup returns CDR1 MGHDK and CDR2 SYGVNS. Here the CDR3 reads CASSELAGSPYEQYF. The CDR3 region has the DNA TGTGCCAGCAGTGAATTGGCAGGGTCCCCCTACGAGCAGTACTTC.

The chain carries TRBV29-1 and TRBJ1-2, with D unclear. Germline V gene lookup returns CDR1 SQVTM and CDR2 ANQGSEA. Trimming left V 7 bases short and J 3 bases short, with 9 bases between. This CDR3 region has 11 residues. Here the CDR3 DNA reads TGCAGCGGGGGTGCTGACTATGGCTACACCTTC. This codes for CSGGADYGYTF.

V gene TRBV7-2 combines with J gene TRBJ2-7; D gene uncertain. Germline V lookup: CDR1 SGHTA, CDR2 FQGNSA. The V gene lost 4 bases and the J gene lost 6 bases, with 7 bases spanning the gap. This CDR3 spans 11 amino acids. The CDR3 loop is CASSSASEQYF. In nucleotides, the CDR3 is TGTGCCAGCAGCTCAGCGTCCGAGCAGTACTTC. Full variable domain (outside the CDR3, taken from reference TRBV7-2 and TRBJ2-7): GAGVSQSPSNKVTEKGKDVELRCDPISGHTALYWYRQSLGQGLEFLIYFQGNSAPDKSGLPSDRFSAERTGGSVSTLTIQRTQQEDSAVYLCASSSASEQYFGPGTRLTVT.

This chain joins TRBV30 and TRBJ2-1; 15 nucleotides agree with TRBD2. The CDR3 is made up of 14 amino acids. Germline V CDR1 and CDR2: GTSNPN, SVGIG (reference sequence). The ends lost 3 bases at V and 14 bases at J; junction bases unmatched: 8. The CDR3 sequence: CAWRPGTSGRTKFF. CDR3 sequence (DNA): TGTGCCTGGAGGCCCGGGACTAGCGGGAGGACAAAGTTCTTC.

This chain uses TRBV9 with TRBJ1-1; 7 bases align to TRBD1. CDR1 is SGDLS, CDR2 YYNGEE, per germline. The CDR3 has 15 residues. Trimming at V came to 4 bases and at J to 2 bases, leaving 8 bases not matched to a gene. The CDR3 DNA reads TGTGCCAGCAGCCTAGGGAGGGGGCCTAACACTGAAGCTTTCTTT. Its protein is CASSLGRGPNTEAFF.

Worth noting for this clone: Other DNA variants within this sample encode the same CDR3. The rearrangement uses TRBV20-1 and TRBJ2-1; 7 bases fit TRBD2. The CDR3 contains 11 residues. The germline V gene has CDR1 DFQATT and CDR2 SNEGSKA (reference sequence). V was clipped by 3 bases and J by 8 bases; unmatched bases: 1. The CDR3 is CSARGGDEQFF. The CDR3 nucleotides read TGCAGTGCTAGGGGAGGGGATGAGCAGTTCTTC.

This clone was observed a single time. The V gene is TRBV7-9, the J gene TRBJ2-1, with TRBD2 identical over 8 bases. CDR1 is SEHNR, CDR2 FQNEAQ, per germline (reference sequence). The CDR3 loop spans 17 amino acids. V shed 5 bases and J 9 bases; nucleotides not matched to a gene: 18. The CDR3 DNA sequence: TGTGCCAGCAGCCCCCAAGGTAGCGGGGTAAGACTGGGTGAGCAGTTCTTC. Translation: CASSPQGSGVRLGEQFF.

This clone was picked up a small number of times. The rearrangement joins TRBV5-1 to TRBJ2-6, with D perhaps matching TRBD1 (5 bases). Germline V gives CDR1 SGHRS, CDR2 YFSETQ. The ends were cut back, 4 bases at V and 2 bases at J, with 10 bases in the middle. The CDR3 covers 15 residues. CDR3 in DNA: TGCGCCAGCAGCATAGGGGTAACTGGGGCCAACGTCCTGACTTTC. Translating gives CASSIGVTGANVLTF.

A single count supports this clone. The V gene is TRBV27, the J gene TRBJ2-7; D unresolved. The CDR3 has 14 amino acids. Germline values: CDR1 MNHEY, CDR2 SMNVEV (reference sequence). V was shortened by 2 bases and J by 1 base, with 9 bases between the two germline ends. CDR3 amino acids: CASSLEFTSYEQYF. CDR3 nucleotide sequence: TGTGCCAGCAGTTTAGAGTTTACATCCTACGAGCAGTACTTC.

The rearrangement joins TRBV29-1 to TRBJ2-2; perhaps TRBD2 as D (6 bases). Germline values: CDR1 SQVTM, CDR2 ANQGSEA. Deletions cut 7 bases from V and 4 bases from J, with 7 bases between. The CDR3 is made up of 11 amino acids. CDR3: CSGGGTGELFF. In DNA form, the CDR3 reads TGCAGCGGGGGAGGCACCGGGGAGCTGTTTTTT.